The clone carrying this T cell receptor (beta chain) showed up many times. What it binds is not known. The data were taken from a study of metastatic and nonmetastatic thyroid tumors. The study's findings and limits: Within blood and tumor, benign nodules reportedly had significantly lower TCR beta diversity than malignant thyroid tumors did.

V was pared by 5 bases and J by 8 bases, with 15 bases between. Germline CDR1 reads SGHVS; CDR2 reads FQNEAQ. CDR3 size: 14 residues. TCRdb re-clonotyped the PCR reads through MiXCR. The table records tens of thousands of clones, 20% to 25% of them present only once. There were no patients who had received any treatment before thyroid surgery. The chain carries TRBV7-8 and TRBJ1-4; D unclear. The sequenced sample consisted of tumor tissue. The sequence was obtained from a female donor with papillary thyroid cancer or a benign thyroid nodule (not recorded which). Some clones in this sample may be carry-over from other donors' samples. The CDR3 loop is CASSLGEAKEKLFF. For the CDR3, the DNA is TGTGCCAGCAGCCTCGGGGAAGCGAAGGAAAAACTGTTTTTT.